The 18 T cell receptor beta chains listed next were all sequenced from one sample in a study of monozygotic twins with inflammatory bowel disease. With the 5' RACE reads reprocessed, TCRdb shows one record per CDR3 protein and no DNA. This table lists around 150,000 distinct CDR3 sequences. The sequenced material came from blood. All receptors derive from a human donor with ulcerative colitis or Crohn's disease, or a healthy co-twin of an affected twin (not recorded which).

This chain uses TRBV5-4 with TRBJ2-7; TCRdb indicates TRBD2, and absent DNA this call remains unverified. The CDR3 extends over 16 amino acids. Germline CDR1 is SGHNT and CDR2 is YYREEE (reference sequence). CDR3 in amino acids: CASSLAASGRTYEQYF. The complete variable domain, with remaining parts taken from reference TRBV5-4 and TRBJ2-7, reads ETGVTQSPTHLIKTRGQQVTLRCSSQSGHNTVSWYQQALGQGPQFIFQYYREEENGRGNFPPRFSGLQFPNYSSELNVNALELDDSALYLCASSLAASGRTYEQYFGPGTRLTVT.

The J gene is TRBJ2-7, the V gene TRBV20-1; the D call from TCRdb, TRBD1, cannot be confirmed without DNA. Looked up from germline, CDR1 is DFQATT and CDR2 is SNEGSKA (reference sequence). CDR3 length: 16 amino acids. The CDR3 protein is CSARTLPGQGIGEQYF.

The rearrangement uses TRBV19 and TRBJ2-4. Germline V CDR1 and CDR2: LNHDA, SQIVND (reference sequence). This CDR3 has 14 amino acids. The CDR3 region is CASSDRAGKNMQYF.

The chain uses TRBV6-5 and TRBJ2-2; no DNA is available, so the TRBD1 call from TCRdb remains unchecked. Germline lookup yields CDR1 MNHEY and CDR2 SVGAGI. This CDR3 contains 15 residues. Here the CDR3 reads CASRVGTPNTGELFF.

This chain connects TRBV12-3 or TRBV12-4 to TRBJ1-2. CDR3 length: 14 residues. CDR3 sequence: CASSLVGSEGGYTF.

V and J are TRBV7-6 and TRBJ2-7; TCRdb's assignment of TRBD1 cannot be checked, as there is no DNA. CDR3 length equals 17 residues. The V gene's germline CDR1 is SGHVS and CDR2 FNYEAQ. This CDR3 is CASSLALGQASSYEQYF.

The J gene is TRBJ1-6, the V gene TRBV3-1; TCRdb returns TRBD1, unconfirmable since there is no DNA. The CDR3 has 14 amino acids. Germline loops: CDR1 LGHDT, CDR2 YNNKEL (reference sequence). The CDR3 reads CASSRRDRNSPLHF.

The V and J genes are TRBV7-3 and TRBJ2-1; TCRdb selects TRBD2, and the lack of DNA leaves this call unchecked. Germline V gene lookup returns CDR1 SGHTA and CDR2 FQGTGA. This CDR3 comprises 13 residues. The chain's CDR3 is CASSSGLANEQFF.

The rearrangement links TRBV4-2 to TRBJ2-3; the TCRdb call, TRBD2, lacks DNA for checking. CDR3 length: 15 amino acids. CDR1 LGHNA and CDR2 YNFKEQ come from the germline V gene. The CDR3: CASTTSGGAPDTQYF.

The V and J genes are TRBV5-6 and TRBJ2-6; the D call from TCRdb, TRBD2, cannot be confirmed without DNA. CDR1 is SGHDT and CDR2 is YYEEEE in the germline V gene. This CDR3 spans 17 amino acids. Here the CDR3 reads CASSLIWRGPGANVLTF.

The V call is TRBV28, the J call TRBJ1-2; TCRdb calls TRBD1, which cannot be checked without DNA. The CDR3 contains 13 residues. CDR1 and CDR2 from the germline V gene are MDHEN and SYDVKM. CDR3 sequence: CATRVGVQDGYTF.

The rearrangement links TRBV5-1 to TRBJ1-1; TCRdb's D call of TRBD1 is untestable without DNA. The germline V gene encodes CDR1 SGHRS and CDR2 YFSETQ. The length of the CDR3 is 14 residues. CDR3 amino acids: CASSQGQLNTEAFF.

The chain is built from TRBV7-9 and TRBJ2-5. Germline CDR1 reads SEHNR; CDR2 reads FQNEAQ (reference sequence). CDR3 length: 15 amino acids. The CDR3 here is CASSLFLAAGETQYF.

The chain has TRBV7-9 and TRBJ2-3; TCRdb's assignment of TRBD1 cannot be checked, as there is no DNA. Germline lookup yields CDR1 SEHNR and CDR2 FQNEAQ (reference sequence). The CDR3 consists of 15 residues. Here the CDR3 reads CASSHLIEGLWTQYF.

This sequence joins TRBV29-1 and TRBJ2-3; as DNA is missing, the TRBD2 call by TCRdb cannot be tested. The CDR3 loop spans 12 amino acids. The germline V gene encodes CDR1 SQVTM and CDR2 ANQGSEA. CDR3 sequence: CTVSGPGDTQYF.

The gene calls are TRBV3-1 and TRBJ2-5; TCRdb's D gene call, TRBD1, goes unchecked for lack of DNA. Per germline, CDR1 LGHDT and CDR2 YNNKEL (reference sequence). The CDR3 covers 14 residues. The CDR3 protein is CASSQDGTSETQYF.

The chain joins TRBV24-1 to TRBJ2-1. This CDR3 region has 15 residues. Germline CDR1 and CDR2: KGHDR and SFDVKD. This chain's CDR3 is CATSGIGSSYNEQFF.

This sequence joins TRBV4-3 and TRBJ2-3; the D call of TRBD2 rests on TCRdb alone, since no DNA is present to check it. The CDR3 contains 13 residues. CDR1 is LGHNA, CDR2 YSLEER, per germline. The CDR3 here is CASSQELAATQYF.